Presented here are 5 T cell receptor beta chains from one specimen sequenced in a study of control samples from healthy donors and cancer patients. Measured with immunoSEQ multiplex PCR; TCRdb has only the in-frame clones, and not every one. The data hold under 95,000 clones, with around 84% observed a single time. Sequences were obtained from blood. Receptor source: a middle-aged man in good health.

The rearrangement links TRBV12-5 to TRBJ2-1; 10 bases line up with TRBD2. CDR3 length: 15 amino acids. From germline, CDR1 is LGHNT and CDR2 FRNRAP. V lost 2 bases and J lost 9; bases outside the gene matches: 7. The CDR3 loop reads CASGLSSGSFGEQFF. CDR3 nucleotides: TGTGCTAGTGGTTTGTCTAGCGGGAGTTTCGGTGAGCAGTTCTTC.

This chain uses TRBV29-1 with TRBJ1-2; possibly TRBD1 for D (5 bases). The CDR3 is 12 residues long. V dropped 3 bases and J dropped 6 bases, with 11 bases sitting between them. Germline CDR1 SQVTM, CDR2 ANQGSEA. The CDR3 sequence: CSVDRAYNGYTF. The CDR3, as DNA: TGCAGCGTTGACAGGGCGTACAATGGCTACACCTTC.

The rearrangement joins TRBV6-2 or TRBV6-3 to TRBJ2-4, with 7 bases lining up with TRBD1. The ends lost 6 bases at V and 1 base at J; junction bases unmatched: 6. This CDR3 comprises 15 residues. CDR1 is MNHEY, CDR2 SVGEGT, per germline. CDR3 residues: CASSVLQGAKNIQYF. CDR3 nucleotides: TGTGCCAGCAGCGTCCTACAGGGGGCCAAAAACATTCAGTACTTC.

DNA for the CDR3: TGCGCCAGCAGCTTAGGGGATAACTATGGCTACACCTTC. Its protein product is CASSLGDNYGYTF. The chain links TRBV5-1 to TRBJ1-2; tentative D call: TRBD1 (5 bases). Per the germline V gene, CDR1 is SGHRS and CDR2 is YFSETQ. The length of the CDR3 is 13 residues. The V end was cut by 2 bases, the J end by 1 base, with 6 bases between.

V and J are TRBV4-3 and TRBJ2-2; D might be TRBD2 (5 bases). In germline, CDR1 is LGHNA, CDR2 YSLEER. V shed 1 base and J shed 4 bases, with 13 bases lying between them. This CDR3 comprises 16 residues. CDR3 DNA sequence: TGCGCCAGCAGCCAAGCAGAATCCGAGGGCACCGGGGAGCTGTTTTTT. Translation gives CASSQAESEGTGELFF.